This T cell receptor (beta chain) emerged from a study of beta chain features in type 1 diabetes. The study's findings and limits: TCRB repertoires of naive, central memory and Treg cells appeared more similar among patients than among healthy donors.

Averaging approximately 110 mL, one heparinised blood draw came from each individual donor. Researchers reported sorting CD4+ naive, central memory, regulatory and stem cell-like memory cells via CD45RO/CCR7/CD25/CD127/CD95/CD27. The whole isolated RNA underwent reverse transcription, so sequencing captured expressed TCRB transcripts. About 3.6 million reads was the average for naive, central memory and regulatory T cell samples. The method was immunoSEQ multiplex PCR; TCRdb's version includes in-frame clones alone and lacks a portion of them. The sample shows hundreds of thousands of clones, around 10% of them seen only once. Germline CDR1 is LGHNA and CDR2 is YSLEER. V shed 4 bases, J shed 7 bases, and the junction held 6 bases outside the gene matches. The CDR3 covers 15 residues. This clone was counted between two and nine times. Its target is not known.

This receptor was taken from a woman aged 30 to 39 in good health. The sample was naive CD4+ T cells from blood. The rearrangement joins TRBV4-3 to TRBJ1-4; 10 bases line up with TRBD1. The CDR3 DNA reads TGCGCCAGCAGCCCACCGGGACAGGGGCTTGAAAAACTGTTTTTT. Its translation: CASSPPGQGLEKLFF.